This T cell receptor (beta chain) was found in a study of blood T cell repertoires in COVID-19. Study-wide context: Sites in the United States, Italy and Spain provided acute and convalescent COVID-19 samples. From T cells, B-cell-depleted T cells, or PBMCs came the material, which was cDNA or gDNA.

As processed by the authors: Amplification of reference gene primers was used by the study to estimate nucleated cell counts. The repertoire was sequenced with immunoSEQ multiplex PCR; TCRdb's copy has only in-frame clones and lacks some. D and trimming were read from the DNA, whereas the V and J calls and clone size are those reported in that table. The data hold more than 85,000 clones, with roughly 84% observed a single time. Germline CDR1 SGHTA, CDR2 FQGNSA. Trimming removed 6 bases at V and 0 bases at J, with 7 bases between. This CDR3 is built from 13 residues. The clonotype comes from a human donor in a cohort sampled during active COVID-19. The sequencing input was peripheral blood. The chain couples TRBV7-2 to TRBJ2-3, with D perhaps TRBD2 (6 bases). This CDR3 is CASREGSTDTQYF. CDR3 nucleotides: TGTGCCAGCAGGGAGGGGAGCACAGATACGCAGTATTTT.